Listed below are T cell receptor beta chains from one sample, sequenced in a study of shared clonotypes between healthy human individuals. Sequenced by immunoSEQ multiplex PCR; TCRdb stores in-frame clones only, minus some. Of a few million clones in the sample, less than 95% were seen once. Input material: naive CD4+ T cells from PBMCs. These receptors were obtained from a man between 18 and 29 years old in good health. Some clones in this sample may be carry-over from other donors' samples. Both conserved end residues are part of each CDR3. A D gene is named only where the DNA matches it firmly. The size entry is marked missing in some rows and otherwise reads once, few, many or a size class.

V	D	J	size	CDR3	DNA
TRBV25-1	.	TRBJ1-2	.	CASSPRPGFYGYTF	TGTGCCAGCTCACCCCGACCGGGATTCTATGGCTACACCTTC
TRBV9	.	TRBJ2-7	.	CASSVAFAGEQYF	TGTGCCAGCAGCGTAGCATTCGCCGGCGAGCAGTACTTC
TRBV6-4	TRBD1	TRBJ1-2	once	CASSDAPGQGWSYTF	TGTGCCAGCAGTGACGCTCCGGGACAGGGCTGGAGCTACACCTTC
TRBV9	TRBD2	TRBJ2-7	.	CASSVAGAGTSGNHEQYF	TGTGCCAGCAGCGTAGCTGGGGCAGGGACTAGCGGGAACCACGAGCAGTACTTC
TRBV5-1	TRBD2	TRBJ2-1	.	CASSSGLADYNEQFF	TGCGCCAGCAGCTCCGGACTAGCGGACTACAATGAGCAGTTCTTC
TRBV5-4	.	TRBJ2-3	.	CASRLRLADTQYF	TGTGCCAGCAGGTTGAGACTGGCGGATACGCAGTATTTT
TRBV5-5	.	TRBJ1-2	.	CASSARTISYGYTF	TGTGCCAGCAGCGCTAGAACTATTTCCTATGGCTACACCTTC
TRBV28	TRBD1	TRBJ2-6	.	CASSPKQGARAGANVLTF	TGTGCCAGCAGTCCCAAACAGGGGGCGAGAGCTGGGGCCAACGTCCTGACTTTC
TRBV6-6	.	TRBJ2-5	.	CASSPGETQYF	TGTGCCAGCAGTCCCGGGGAGACCCAGTACTTC
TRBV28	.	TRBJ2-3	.	CASSSPGRRVSDTQYF	TGTGCCAGCAGTTCACCGGGCAGGAGGGTGTCAGATACGCAGTATTTT
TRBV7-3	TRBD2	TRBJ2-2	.	CASSLLAGLNTGELFF	TGTGCCAGCAGCTTGCTAGCGGGGTTGAACACCGGGGAGCTGTTTTTT
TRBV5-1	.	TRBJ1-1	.	CASSLETGTNTEAFF	TGCGCCAGCAGCTTGGAAACAGGGACGAACACTGAAGCTTTCTTT
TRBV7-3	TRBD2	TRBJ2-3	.	CASSLTAGGAHLNFLTDTQYF	TGTGCCAGCAGCTTAACTGCGGGAGGGGCGCATCTTAACTTTCTGACAGATACGCAGTATTTT
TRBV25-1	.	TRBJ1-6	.	CATGITGPFSPLHF	TGTGCCACCGGGATTACAGGGCCCTTCTCACCCCTCCACTTT
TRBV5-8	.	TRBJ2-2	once	CASSLVTGWNTGELFF	TGTGCCAGCAGCTTGGTTACAGGGTGGAACACCGGGGAGCTGTTTTTT
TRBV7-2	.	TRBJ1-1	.	CASGGFRNTEAFF	TGTGCCAGCGGTGGGTTTCGGAACACTGAAGCTTTCTTT
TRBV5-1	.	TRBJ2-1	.	CASSSGLSSYNEQFF	TGCGCCAGCAGCTCCGGACTGAGCTCCTACAATGAGCAGTTCTTC
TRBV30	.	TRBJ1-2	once	CAWSVLTETYGYTF	TGTGCCTGGAGTGTATTGACCGAAACCTATGGCTACACCTTC
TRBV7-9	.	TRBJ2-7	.	CASSRPGGQTYEQYF	TGTGCCAGCAGCCGGCCCGGGGGGCAGACCTACGAGCAGTACTTC
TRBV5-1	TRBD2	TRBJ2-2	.	CASSWTSGSITGELFF	TGCGCCAGCAGCTGGACTAGCGGGAGTATCACCGGGGAGCTGTTTTTT
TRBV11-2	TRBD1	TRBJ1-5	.	CASSLGDRIGQPQHF	TGTGCCAGCAGCTTGGGGGACAGGATCGGTCAGCCCCAGCATTTT
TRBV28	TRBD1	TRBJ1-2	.	CASSFGTDGYTF	TGTGCCAGCAGTTTCGGGACAGATGGCTACACCTTC
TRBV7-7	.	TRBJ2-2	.	CASSSDIAGELFF	TGTGCCAGCAGCTCCGACATTGCCGGGGAGCTGTTTTTT
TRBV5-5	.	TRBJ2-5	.	CASSLDYQETQYF	TGTGCCAGCAGCCTGGACTACCAAGAGACCCAGTACTTC
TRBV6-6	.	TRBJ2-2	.	CASSLGTVLGELFF	TGTGCCAGCAGTCTCGGGACCGTACTTGGGGAGCTGTTTTTT
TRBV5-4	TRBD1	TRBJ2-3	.	CASSFLFGQGTDTQYF	TGTGCCAGCAGCTTCTTATTTGGACAGGGAACAGATACGCAGTATTTT
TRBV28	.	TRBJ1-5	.	CASSLRTDSDQPQHF	TGTGCCAGCAGTTTAAGGACAGACTCCGATCAGCCCCAGCATTTT
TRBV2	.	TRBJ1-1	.	CAAGGDNEAFF	TGTGCCGCCGGGGGGGACAATGAAGCTTTCTTT
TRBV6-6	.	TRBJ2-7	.	CASSYSLLAPFYEQYF	TGTGCCAGCAGTTACTCGTTGTTAGCGCCCTTTTACGAGCAGTACTTC
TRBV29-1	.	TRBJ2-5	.	CSAREGLALGTQYF	TGCAGCGCGAGGGAAGGGCTAGCGCTAGGGACCCAGTACTTC
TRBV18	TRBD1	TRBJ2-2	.	CASSQTGATGELFF	TGTGCCAGCTCACAGACAGGGGCCACCGGGGAGCTGTTTTTT
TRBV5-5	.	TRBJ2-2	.	CASSLRLEAGELFF	TGTGCCAGCAGCTTGAGACTAGAGGCCGGGGAGCTGTTTTTT
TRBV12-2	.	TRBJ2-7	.	CASRLADGVYEQYF	TGTGCAAGTCGCTTAGCGGACGGGGTTTACGAGCAGTACTTC
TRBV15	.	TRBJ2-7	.	CATSRDRAGLEQYF	TGTGCCACCAGCAGAGACAGGGCCGGTCTCGAGCAGTACTTC
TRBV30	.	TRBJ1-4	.	CAWSQQVGEKLFF	TGTGCCTGGAGTCAACAGGTGGGGGAAAAACTGTTTTTT
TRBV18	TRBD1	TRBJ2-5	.	CASSQGAKETQYF	TGTGCCAGCTCACAGGGGGCGAAAGAGACCCAGTACTTC
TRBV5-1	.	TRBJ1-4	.	CASSLGQTTNEKLFF	TGCGCCAGCAGCTTGGGGCAGACAACTAATGAAAAACTGTTTTTT
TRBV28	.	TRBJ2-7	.	CASISSSYEQYF	TGTGCCAGCATCTCGAGCTCCTACGAGCAGTACTTC
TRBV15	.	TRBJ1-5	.	CATSREGPNQPQHF	TGTGCCACCAGCAGAGAAGGGCCAAATCAGCCCCAGCATTTT
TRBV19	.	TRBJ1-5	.	CASNTYSNQPQHF	TGTGCCAGTAATACGTATAGCAATCAGCCCCAGCATTTT
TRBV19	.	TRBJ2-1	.	CASSISAPSRGSYNEQFF	TGTGCCAGTAGTATATCAGCGCCTTCCCGGGGCTCCTACAATGAGCAGTTCTTC
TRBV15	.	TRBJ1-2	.	CATSRVTNYGYTF	TGTGCCACCAGCAGAGTTACTAACTATGGCTACACCTTC
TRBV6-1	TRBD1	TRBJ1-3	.	CASSPTGQAGNTIYF	TGTGCCAGCAGTCCGACAGGGCAAGCTGGAAACACCATATATTTT
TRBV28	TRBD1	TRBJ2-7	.	CASSVWTGESYEQYF	TGTGCCAGCAGCGTTTGGACAGGGGAGTCCTACGAGCAGTACTTC
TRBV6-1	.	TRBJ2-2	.	CASSEAPRLRLQDTGELFF	TGTGCCAGCAGTGAAGCCCCGAGGCTACGTTTACAGGACACCGGGGAGCTGTTTTTT
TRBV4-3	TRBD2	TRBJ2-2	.	CASSQELAGSNTGELFF	TGCGCCAGCAGCCAGGAACTAGCGGGTTCGAACACCGGGGAGCTGTTTTTT
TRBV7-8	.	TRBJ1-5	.	CASSSQGSLNQPQHF	TGTGCCAGCAGCTCACAGGGTTCCCTCAATCAGCCCCAGCATTTT
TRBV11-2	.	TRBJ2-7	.	CASSFSHDDEQYF	TGTGCCAGCAGCTTCTCGCACGACGACGAGCAGTACTTC
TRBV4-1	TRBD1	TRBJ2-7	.	CASEATGTGIYEQYF	TGCGCCAGCGAAGCTACCGGGACAGGGATCTACGAGCAGTACTTC
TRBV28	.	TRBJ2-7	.	CASSYQGTYEQYF	TGTGCCAGCAGTTACCAGGGTACCTACGAGCAGTACTTC
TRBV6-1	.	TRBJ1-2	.	CASRATPGLFVGYTF	TGTGCCAGCAGAGCAACACCCGGCCTTTTTGTTGGCTACACCTTC
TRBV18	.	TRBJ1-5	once	CASSRGGGQPQHF	TGTGCCAGCTCACGGGGCGGGGGCCAGCCCCAGCATTTT